This record looks at one T cell receptor (beta chain) sequence and its context. Losses at the gene ends were 4 bases for V and 7 bases for J; bases not matched to a gene: 4. This CDR3 is 13 amino acids long. In germline, CDR1 is MDHEN, CDR2 SYDVKM. The data were taken from a study of OX40 agonist ivuxolimab in advanced cancers. Study-wide background: Patients were infused with ivuxolimab every 2 weeks at 0.01 to 10 mg/kg.

TCRdb's copy holds only in-frame clones and misses some; the assay was immunoSEQ multiplex PCR. Among about 70,000 clones, roughly 88% were seen once, and the ten largest hold approximately 2.5%. The V and J genes are TRBV28 and TRBJ2-3, with 8 bases identical to TRBD2. The receptor was isolated from an adult with an advanced solid tumor such as melanoma, head and neck, liver or kidney cancer. Sequencing was performed on CD4+ or CD8+ T cells sorted from blood, taken in a trial of the OX40 agonist ivuxolimab. The CDR3 is CASSSGGLNTQYF. The CDR3 DNA is TGTGCCAGCAGTTCGGGGGGGCTCAATACGCAGTATTTT.